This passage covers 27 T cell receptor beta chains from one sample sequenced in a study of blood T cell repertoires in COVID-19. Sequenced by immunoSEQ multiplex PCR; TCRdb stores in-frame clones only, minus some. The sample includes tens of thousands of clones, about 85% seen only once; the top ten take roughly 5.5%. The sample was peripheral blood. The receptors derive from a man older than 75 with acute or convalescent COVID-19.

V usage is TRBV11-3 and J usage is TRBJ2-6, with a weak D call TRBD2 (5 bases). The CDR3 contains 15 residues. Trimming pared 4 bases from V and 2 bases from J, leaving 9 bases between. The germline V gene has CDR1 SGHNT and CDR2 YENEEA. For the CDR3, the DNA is TGTGCCAGCAGCTCCGGAGGAGCTGGGGCCAACGTCCTGACTTTC. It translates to CASSSGGAGANVLTF.

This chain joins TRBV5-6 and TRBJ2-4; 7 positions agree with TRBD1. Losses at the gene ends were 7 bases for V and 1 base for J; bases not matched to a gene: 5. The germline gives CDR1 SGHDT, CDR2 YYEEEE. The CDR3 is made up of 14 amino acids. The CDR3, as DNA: TGTGCCAGCTATCCACAGGGGGCCAAAAACATTCAGTACTTC. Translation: CASYPQGAKNIQYF.

CDR3 protein: CASSLTSGGGNEQFF. CDR3 in DNA: TGTGCCAGCAGCCTGACTAGCGGGGGGGGCAATGAGCAGTTCTTC. The chain is built from TRBV3-1 (or the pseudogene TRBV3-2) and TRBJ2-1; 14 nucleotides line up with TRBD2. V lost 4 bases and J lost 6; bases outside the gene matches: 2. Germline CDR1 reads LGHDT; CDR2 reads YNNKEL (reference sequence). This CDR3 has 15 residues.

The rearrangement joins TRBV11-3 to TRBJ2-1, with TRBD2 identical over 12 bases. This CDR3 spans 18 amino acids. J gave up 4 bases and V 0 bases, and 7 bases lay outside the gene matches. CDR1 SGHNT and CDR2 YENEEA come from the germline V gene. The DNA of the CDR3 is TGTGCCAGCAGCTTAGATCGGCGACTAGCGGGAGCGTACAATGAGCAGTTCTTC. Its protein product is CASSLDRRLAGAYNEQFF.

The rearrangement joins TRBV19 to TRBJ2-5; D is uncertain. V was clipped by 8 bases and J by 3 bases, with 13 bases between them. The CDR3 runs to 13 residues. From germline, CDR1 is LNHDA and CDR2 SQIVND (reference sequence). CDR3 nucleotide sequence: TGTGCCAGTTCCCCCTCCCCCGAAGAGACCCAGTACTTC. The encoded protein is CASSPSPEETQYF.

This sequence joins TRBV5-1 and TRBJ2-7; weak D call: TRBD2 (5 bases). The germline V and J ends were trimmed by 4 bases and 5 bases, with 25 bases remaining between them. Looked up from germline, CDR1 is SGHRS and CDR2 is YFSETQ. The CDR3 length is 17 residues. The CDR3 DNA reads TGCGCCAGCAGCCCGATAACCGGACTGGGAGTGATTCACGAGCAGTACTTC. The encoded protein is CASSPITGLGVIHEQYF.

DNA for the CDR3: TGTGCCAGCAGCTTAGACGGGGGGAGCACAGATACGCAGTATTTT. Encoded protein: CASSLDGGSTDTQYF. This rearrangement joins TRBV7-6 to TRBJ2-3, with 7 bases fitting TRBD2. This CDR3 is built from 15 residues. The junction had 1 base not matched to a gene; V was cut back by 1 base and J by 0 bases. Germline CDR1 is SGHVS and CDR2 is FNYEAQ.

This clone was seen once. CDR3 nucleotide sequence: TGTGCCAGCAGTGAATACGCAGGGGGTTATGGCTACACCTTC. Translated, it gives CASSEYAGGYGYTF. V is TRBV25-1 and J is TRBJ1-2; 7 bases align to TRBD1. J gave up 5 bases and V 0 bases, and 3 bases lay outside the gene matches. Germline CDR1 MGHDK, CDR2 SYGVNS. The CDR3 has 14 residues.

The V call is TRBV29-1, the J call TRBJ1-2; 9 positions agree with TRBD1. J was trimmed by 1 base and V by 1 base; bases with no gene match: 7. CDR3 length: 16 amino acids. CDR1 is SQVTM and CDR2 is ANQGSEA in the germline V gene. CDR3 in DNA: TGCAGCGTTGAAGCCAGAGGGACAGGGAATAACTATGGCTACACCTTC. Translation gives CSVEARGTGNNYGYTF.

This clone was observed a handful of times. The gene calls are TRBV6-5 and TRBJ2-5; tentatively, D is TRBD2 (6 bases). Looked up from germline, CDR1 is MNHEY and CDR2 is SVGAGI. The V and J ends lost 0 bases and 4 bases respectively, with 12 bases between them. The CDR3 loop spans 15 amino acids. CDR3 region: CASSYSHQGGETQYF. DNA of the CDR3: TGTGCCAGCAGTTACTCTCACCAGGGAGGAGAGACCCAGTACTTC.

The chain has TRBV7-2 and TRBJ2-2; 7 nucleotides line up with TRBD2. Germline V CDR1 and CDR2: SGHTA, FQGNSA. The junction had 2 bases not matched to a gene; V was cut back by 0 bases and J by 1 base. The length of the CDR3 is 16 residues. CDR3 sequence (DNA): TGTGCCAGCAGCTTAGCGACTAGCAGGAACACCGGGGAGCTGTTTTTT. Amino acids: CASSLATSRNTGELFF.

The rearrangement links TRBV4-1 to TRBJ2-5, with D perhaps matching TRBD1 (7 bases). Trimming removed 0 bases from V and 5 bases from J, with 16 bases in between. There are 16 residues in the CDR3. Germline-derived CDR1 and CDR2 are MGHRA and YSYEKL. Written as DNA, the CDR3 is TGCGCCAGCAGCCAAGAAGGCAGGGGGAGGTCGGAGACCCAGTACTTC. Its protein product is CASSQEGRGRSETQYF.

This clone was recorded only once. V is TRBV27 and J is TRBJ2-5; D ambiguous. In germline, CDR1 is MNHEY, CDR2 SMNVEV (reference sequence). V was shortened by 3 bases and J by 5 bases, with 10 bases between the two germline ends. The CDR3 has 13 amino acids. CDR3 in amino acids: CASSLSGYETQYF. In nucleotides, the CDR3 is TGTGCCAGCAGTTTGTCAGGATACGAGACCCAGTACTTC.

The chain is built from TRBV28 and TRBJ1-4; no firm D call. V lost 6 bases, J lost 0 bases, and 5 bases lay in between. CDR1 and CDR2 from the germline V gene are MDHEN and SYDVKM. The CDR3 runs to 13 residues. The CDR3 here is CASSRATNEKLFF. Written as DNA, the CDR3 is TGTGCCAGCAGCCGGGCAACTAATGAAAAACTGTTTTTT. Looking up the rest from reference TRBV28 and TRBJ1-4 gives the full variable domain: DVKVTQSSRYLVKRTGEKVFLECVQDMDHENMFWYRQDPGLGLRLIYFSYDVKMKEKGDIPEGYSVSREKKERFSLILESASTNQTSMYLCASSRATNEKLFFGSGTQLSVL.

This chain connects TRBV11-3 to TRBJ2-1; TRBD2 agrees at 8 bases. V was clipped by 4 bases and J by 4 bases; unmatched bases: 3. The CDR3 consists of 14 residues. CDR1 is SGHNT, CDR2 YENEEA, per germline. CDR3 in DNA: TGTGCCAGCAGCTCAGCGGGGGCTTACAATGAGCAGTTCTTC. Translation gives CASSSAGAYNEQFF.

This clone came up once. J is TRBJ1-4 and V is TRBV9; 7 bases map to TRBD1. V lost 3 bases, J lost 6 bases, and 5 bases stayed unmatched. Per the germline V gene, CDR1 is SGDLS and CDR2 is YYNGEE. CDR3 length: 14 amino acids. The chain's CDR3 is CASSATGSDEKLFF. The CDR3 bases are TGTGCCAGCAGCGCGACAGGGTCCGATGAAAAACTGTTTTTT.

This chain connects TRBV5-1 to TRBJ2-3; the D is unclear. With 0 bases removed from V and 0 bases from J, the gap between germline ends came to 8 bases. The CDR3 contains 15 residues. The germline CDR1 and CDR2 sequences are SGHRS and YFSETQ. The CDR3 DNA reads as TGCGCCAGCAGCTTGGTCGCAGTTAGCACAGATACGCAGTATTTT. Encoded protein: CASSLVAVSTDTQYF.

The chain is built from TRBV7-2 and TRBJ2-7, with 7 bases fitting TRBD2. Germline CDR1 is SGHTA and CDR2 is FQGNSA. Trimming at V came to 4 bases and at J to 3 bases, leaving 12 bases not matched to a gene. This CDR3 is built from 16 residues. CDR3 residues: CASSSGRVSLDYEQYF. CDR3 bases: TGTGCCAGCAGCTCAGGGAGGGTCTCGTTAGACTACGAGCAGTACTTC.

The CDR3 spells CASSTASGGGTSEQFF. The CDR3 DNA is TGTGCCAGTAGTACCGCTAGCGGCGGAGGTACTAGTGAGCAGTTCTTC. This chain joins TRBV19 and TRBJ2-1; 7 bases fit TRBD2. Germline CDR1 is LNHDA and CDR2 is SQIVND (reference sequence). The CDR3 has 16 amino acids. With V trimmed by 4 bases and J by 9 bases, 15 bases remained unmatched.

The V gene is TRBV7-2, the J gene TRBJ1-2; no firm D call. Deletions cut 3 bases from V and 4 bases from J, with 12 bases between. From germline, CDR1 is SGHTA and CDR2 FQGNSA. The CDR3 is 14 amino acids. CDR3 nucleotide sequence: TGTGCCAGCAGCTTGTTGACTCGTAGCTATGGCTACACCTTC. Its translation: CASSLLTRSYGYTF.

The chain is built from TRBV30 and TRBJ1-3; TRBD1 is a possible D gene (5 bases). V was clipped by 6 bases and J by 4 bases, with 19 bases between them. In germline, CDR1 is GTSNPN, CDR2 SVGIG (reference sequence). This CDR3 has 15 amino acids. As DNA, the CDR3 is TGTGCCTGCCCTGCCCCCGGGGGAGGCGGAAACACCATATATTTT. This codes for CACPAPGGGGNTIYF.

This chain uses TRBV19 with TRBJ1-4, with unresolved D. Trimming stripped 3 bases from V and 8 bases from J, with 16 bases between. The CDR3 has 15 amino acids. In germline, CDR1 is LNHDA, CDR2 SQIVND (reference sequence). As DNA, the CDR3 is TGTGCCAGTAGTATGGATCCGAGGGCAGGAGAAAAACTGTTTTTT. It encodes CASSMDPRAGEKLFF.

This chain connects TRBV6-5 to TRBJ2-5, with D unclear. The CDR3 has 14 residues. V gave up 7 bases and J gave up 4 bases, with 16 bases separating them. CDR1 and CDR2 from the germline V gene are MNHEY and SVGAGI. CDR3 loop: CASNALSGPETQYF. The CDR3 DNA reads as TGTGCCAGCAACGCCCTGAGTGGTCCAGAGACCCAGTACTTC.

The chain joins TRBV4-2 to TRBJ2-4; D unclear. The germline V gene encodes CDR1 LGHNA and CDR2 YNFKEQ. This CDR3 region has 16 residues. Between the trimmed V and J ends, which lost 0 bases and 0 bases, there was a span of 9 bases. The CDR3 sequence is CASSQEPEIAKNIQYF. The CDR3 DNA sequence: TGTGCCAGCAGCCAAGAACCCGAGATAGCCAAAAACATTCAGTACTTC.

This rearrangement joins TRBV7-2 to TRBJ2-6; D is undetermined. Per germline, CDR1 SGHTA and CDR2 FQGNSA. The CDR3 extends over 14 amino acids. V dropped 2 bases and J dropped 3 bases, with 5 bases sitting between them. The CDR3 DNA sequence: TGTGCCAGCAGCTTAACCTATGGGGCCAACGTCCTGACTTTC. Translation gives CASSLTYGANVLTF.

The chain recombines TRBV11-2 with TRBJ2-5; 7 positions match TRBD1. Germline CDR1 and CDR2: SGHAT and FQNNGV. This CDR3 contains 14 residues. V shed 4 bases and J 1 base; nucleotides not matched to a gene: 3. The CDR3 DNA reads TGTGCCAGCAGCTCCGGGACAGCCCAAGAGACCCAGTACTTC. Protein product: CASSSGTAQETQYF.

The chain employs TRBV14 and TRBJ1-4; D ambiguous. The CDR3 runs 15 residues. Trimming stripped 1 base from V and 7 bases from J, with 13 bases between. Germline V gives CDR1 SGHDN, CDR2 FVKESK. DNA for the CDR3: TGTGCCAGCAGCCAAGTACGGACCGAGGGTGAAAAACTGTTTTTT. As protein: CASSQVRTEGEKLFF.